The 17 T cell receptor beta chains given below trace back to one sample, sequenced in a study of blood T cell repertoires in COVID-19. Generated by immunoSEQ multiplex PCR, the TCRdb table keeps only in-frame clones and is missing some. This sample has 35,000 to 50,000 clones, with 76% found just once. Sequencing input: peripheral blood. The receptors come from a man aged 65-85 years with active or convalescent COVID-19.

This chain connects TRBV7-2 to TRBJ2-5, with 12 positions matching TRBD2. This CDR3 is built from 15 residues. V shed 4 bases, J shed 4 bases, and the junction held 4 bases outside the gene matches. Per the germline V gene, CDR1 is SGHTA and CDR2 is FQGNSA. CDR3 DNA sequence: TGTGCCAGCAGCTGGCTAGCGGGGGGGCTAGAGACCCAGTACTTC. Translation gives CASSWLAGGLETQYF.

The rearrangement joins TRBV7-9 to TRBJ1-2; D not resolved. The CDR3 is made up of 13 amino acids. V lost 5 bases and J lost 6, with 13 bases in between. Germline values: CDR1 SEHNR, CDR2 FQNEAQ (reference sequence). CDR3 loop: CASSPSGVDGYTF. The DNA for the CDR3 is TGTGCCAGCAGCCCGTCCGGGGTGGATGGCTACACCTTC.

This clone was detected ten times or more. The chain links TRBV5-1 to TRBJ2-1, with a weak D call TRBD2 (5 bases). V was clipped by 2 bases and J by 2 bases, with 8 bases between them. This CDR3 region has 14 residues. Germline loops: CDR1 SGHRS, CDR2 YFSETQ. The chain's CDR3 is CASSFSGAYNEQFF. In nucleotides, the CDR3 is TGCGCCAGCAGCTTCAGCGGTGCCTACAATGAGCAGTTCTTC.

For the CDR3, the DNA is TGTGCCAGCAGTGAAGGGCTCTCTGGGGCCAACGTCCTGACTTTC. Its protein product is CASSEGLSGANVLTF. The J gene is TRBJ2-6, the V gene TRBV2; D uncertain. The CDR3 is 15 amino acids. From germline, CDR1 is SNHLY and CDR2 FYNNEI. V was cut by 1 base and J by 0 bases, with 4 bases left in between.

This sequence joins TRBV9 and TRBJ2-7; maybe TRBD2 (5 bases). In germline, CDR1 is SGDLS, CDR2 YYNGEE. The CDR3 runs to 14 residues. The V end lost 0 bases, the J end lost 5 bases, and 12 bases lay between the germline ends. The CDR3 nucleotides are TGTGCCAGCAGCGTAGAGTCAGTTAGCGACGAGCAGTACTTC. Protein sequence: CASSVESVSDEQYF.

J is TRBJ1-5 and V is TRBV9; the match to TRBD1 covers 8 bases. Trimming cost V 7 bases and J 3 bases; bases outside gene matches: 9. CDR1 and CDR2 (germline): SGDLS, YYNGEE. The CDR3 consists of 15 residues. The CDR3 bases are TGTGCCAGCGGGACCGGGACAGGAGTCAATCAGCCCCAGCATTTT. Translating it yields CASGTGTGVNQPQHF.

This clone occurred a few times. The junction differs from germline at one of its ends, possibly a read error. The rearrangement joins TRBV25-1 to TRBJ1-4; D perhaps matches TRBD1 (6 bases). Looked up from germline, CDR1 is MGHDK and CDR2 is SYGVNS. CDR3 length equals 14 residues. The CDR3 DNA is TGTGCCAGCAGCCCCCGGGACACTACTGAAAAACTGTTTTTT. It codes for CASSPRDTTEKLFF. Combining the CDR3 with reference TRBV25-1 and TRBJ1-4 gives the whole variable domain EADIYQTPRYLVIGTGKKITLECSQTMGHDKMYWYQQDPGMELHLIHYSYGVNSTEKGDLSSESTVSRIRTEHFPLTLESARPSHTSQYLCASSPRDTTEKLFFGSGTQLSVL.

This clone was picked up a small number of times. J is TRBJ2-5 and V is TRBV6-5, with TRBD1 as a possible D gene (8 bases). The germline V gene encodes CDR1 MNHEY and CDR2 SVGAGI. This CDR3 has 15 residues. V lost 5 bases and J lost 4, with 17 bases in between. The CDR3 loop is CASSLTTGEGETQYF. The CDR3 DNA reads TGTGCCAGCAGTCTTACGACAGGGGAGGGAGAGACCCAGTACTTC.

The rearrangement joins TRBV5-6 to TRBJ2-3; D unclear. The CDR3 covers 15 residues. Looked up from germline, CDR1 is SGHDT and CDR2 is YYEEEE. V was shortened by 0 bases and J by 3 bases, with 11 bases between the two germline ends. CDR3 in amino acids: CASSLVPRLTDTQYF. The CDR3 region has the DNA TGTGCCAGCAGCTTGGTCCCCAGGTTGACAGATACGCAGTATTTT.

This clone was seen only once. The chain joins TRBV4-1 to TRBJ1-1; D call uncertain. Germline CDR1 reads MGHRA; CDR2 reads YSYEKL. The V and J ends lost 0 bases and 3 bases respectively, with 8 bases between them. The CDR3 is 14 residues long. The CDR3 sequence is CASSQEGTHTEAFF. As DNA, the CDR3 is TGCGCCAGCAGCCAAGAGGGCACACACACTGAAGCTTTCTTT.

The rearrangement uses TRBV6-1 and TRBJ2-7; D remains ambiguous. CDR1 is MNHNS and CDR2 is SASEGT in the germline V gene. V was trimmed by 4 bases and J by 3 bases, leaving 10 bases between them. CDR3 length: 13 residues. CDR3 sequence reads: CASSGGQSYEQYF. In DNA, the CDR3 is TGTGCCAGCAGTGGAGGCCAGAGCTACGAGCAGTACTTC.

The chain uses TRBV2 and TRBJ1-3, with a tentative D call TRBD1 (6 bases). Trimming removed 5 bases at V and 11 bases at J, with 10 bases between. Germline V gene data show CDR1 as SNHLY and CDR2 as FYNNEI. The CDR3 spans 11 residues. Here the CDR3 reads CASSSTGSIYF. CDR3 sequence (DNA): TGTGCCAGCAGTAGTACAGGGTCCATATATTTT.

The V call is TRBV7-9, the J call TRBJ1-1; 10 bases map to TRBD1. Per germline, CDR1 SEHNR and CDR2 FQNEAQ (reference sequence). The CDR3 spans 13 residues. Trimming removed 8 bases from V and 4 bases from J; junction bases left unmatched: 4. CDR3 coding DNA: TGTGCCAGCTCGACAGGGGGCTTCACTGAAGCTTTCTTT. Translated, it gives CASSTGGFTEAFF.

The chain is built from TRBV9 and TRBJ1-1, with TRBD1 matching over 8 bases. The trim removed 0 bases at V and 6 bases at J, leaving 7 bases unmatched. The CDR3 is 15 amino acids. Germline V gives CDR1 SGDLS, CDR2 YYNGEE. The CDR3 DNA is TGTGCCAGCAGCGTAGAAGGCAGGGGGCTCTCTGAAGCTTTCTTT. This encodes CASSVEGRGLSEAFF.

The chain joins TRBV7-9 to TRBJ2-7; perhaps TRBD1 as D (5 bases). V was trimmed by 3 bases and J by 6 bases, leaving 12 bases between them. Germline assignment: CDR1 SEHNR and CDR2 FQNEAQ (reference sequence). The length of the CDR3 is 13 residues. The CDR3 nucleotides are TGTGCCAGCAGCTTTACAGGAGCCTCCGAGCAGTACTTC. Translated: CASSFTGASEQYF.

The CDR3 DNA follows: TGTGCCAGCATAAGTCGCACAGGGCGAGGCGAGCAGTACTTC. It specifies CASISRTGRGEQYF. V usage is TRBV6-5 and J usage is TRBJ2-7; possibly TRBD1 for D (6 bases). V lost 7 bases, J lost 6 bases, and 19 bases lay in between. The CDR3 is 14 residues long. Germline V gene lookup returns CDR1 MNHEY and CDR2 SVGAGI.

This clone was seen at least ten times. The rearrangement uses TRBV6-5 and TRBJ1-5; 8 nucleotides agree with TRBD1. The CDR3 length is 15 residues. Germline V gives CDR1 MNHEY, CDR2 SVGAGI. Trimming cost V 8 bases and J 6 bases; bases outside gene matches: 12. The CDR3 loop reads CASELRDRRSQPQHF. The CDR3 bases are TGTGCCAGCGAACTCCGGGACAGGAGGAGTCAGCCCCAGCATTTT.